This T cell receptor beta chain was profiled in a study of blood T cell repertoires in COVID-19. Turning to the study itself: The origin of the acute and convalescent COVID-19 samples was the United States, Italy and Spain.

Some clones are missing from TCRdb's copy, which holds only in-frame ones; the method was immunoSEQ multiplex PCR. The data show a few hundred thousand clones, roughly 90% seen once. The receptor's source is a woman aged 60-75 years with COVID-19, enrolled during active disease. Material: peripheral blood.

CDR3 bases: TGTGCCAGCAGCCTAAATTCCCGGGGGGGCGCCGGAGCTTTCTTT. Protein product: CASSLNSRGGAGAFF. V gene TRBV3-1 (or the pseudogene TRBV3-2) combines with J gene TRBJ1-1; tentatively, D is TRBD1 (6 bases). Trimming removed 4 bases at V and 10 bases at J, with 22 bases between. The CDR3 is 15 residues long. The germline V gene encodes CDR1 LGHDT and CDR2 YNNKEL (reference sequence).